Below, 27 T cell receptor beta chains from the same sample are listed, as sequenced in a study of T cells in pancreatic ductal adenocarcinoma. Surgery without prior neoadjuvant therapy was the treatment of the selected pancreatic ductal adenocarcinoma patients. Some clones are missing from TCRdb's copy, which holds only in-frame ones; the method was immunoSEQ multiplex PCR. This table has 8,500 to 9,500 clones, approximately 89% appearing once. Sequenced input: PBMCs. The receptors were gathered from a human donor with pancreatic ductal adenocarcinoma.

The chain couples TRBV11-2 to TRBJ1-4, with TRBD1 identical over 12 bases. CDR3 length: 18 residues. V gave up 6 bases and J gave up 7 bases; unmatched junction bases: 15. The germline V gene has CDR1 SGHAT and CDR2 FQNNGV. The CDR3 DNA follows: TGTGCCAGCAGTCCCCGGGGGACAGGGGGCGTTTATGCTGAAAAACTGTTTTTT. Protein product: CASSPRGTGGVYAEKLFF. The variable domain in full, with the rest retrieved from reference TRBV11-2 and TRBJ1-4, is EAGVAQSPRYKIIEKRQSVAFWCNPISGHATLYWYQQILGQGPKLLIQFQNNGVVDDSQLPKDRFSAERLKGVDSTLKIQPAKLEDSAVYLCASSPRGTGGVYAEKLFFGSGTQLSVL.

This chain links TRBV19 with TRBJ2-1; D gene unclear. From germline, CDR1 is LNHDA and CDR2 SQIVND (reference sequence). The CDR3 contains 12 residues. The ends were cut back, 4 bases at V and 5 bases at J, with 6 bases in the middle. CDR3 in amino acids: CASSTLDNEQFF. The CDR3, as DNA: TGTGCCAGTAGTACATTAGACAATGAGCAGTTCTTC.

The chain is built from TRBV9 and TRBJ2-1, with D hard to call. CDR3 length: 15 residues. Germline lookup yields CDR1 SGDLS and CDR2 YYNGEE. V was clipped by 2 bases and J by 0 bases, with 9 bases between them. CDR3 sequence: CASSVGVISYNEQFF. The CDR3 DNA reads TGTGCCAGCAGCGTGGGCGTAATCTCCTACAATGAGCAGTTCTTC. Full variable domain (missing parts from reference TRBV9 and TRBJ2-1): DSGVTQTPKHLITATGQRVTLRCSPRSGDLSVYWYQQSLDQGLQFLIQYYNGEERAKGNILERFSAQQFPDLHSELNLSSLELGDSALYFCASSVGVISYNEQFFGPGTRLTVL.

The J gene is TRBJ2-6, the V gene TRBV9; tentative D call: TRBD1 (5 bases). Germline loops: CDR1 SGDLS, CDR2 YYNGEE. The CDR3 covers 15 residues. Trimming pared 1 base from V and 2 bases from J, leaving 7 bases between. CDR3 residues: CASSVMTAGANVLTF. The DNA of the CDR3 is TGTGCCAGCAGCGTAATGACAGCTGGGGCCAACGTCCTGACTTTC.

This clone has only one observation. The chain couples TRBV28 to TRBJ1-4; maybe TRBD1 (6 bases). The CDR3 consists of 16 residues. V was pared by 5 bases and J by 8 bases, with 21 bases between. Per germline, CDR1 MDHEN and CDR2 SYDVKM. The CDR3 protein is CASSQTEGGAGEKLFF. CDR3 in DNA: TGTGCCAGCAGTCAAACGGAAGGGGGAGCGGGAGAAAAACTGTTTTTT.

This chain's CDR3 is CASSFLSGAYNEQFF. CDR3 coding DNA: TGTGCCAGCAGCTTTCTCAGCGGGGCGTACAATGAGCAGTTCTTC. V usage is TRBV11-2 and J usage is TRBJ2-1, with TRBD2 matching 7 bases. This CDR3 contains 15 residues. In germline, CDR1 is SGHAT, CDR2 FQNNGV. V dropped 3 bases and J dropped 4; count of bases not matched to a gene: 6.

The chain is built from TRBV29-1 and TRBJ2-1, with 8 positions matching TRBD2. This CDR3 is built from 12 residues. CDR1 is SQVTM and CDR2 is ANQGSEA in the germline V gene. After removal of 6 bases from V and 10 bases from J, the junction contained 8 bases not matched to a gene. The CDR3 reads CSVGGEAREQFF. CDR3 coding DNA: TGCAGCGTCGGGGGGGAGGCACGAGAGCAGTTCTTC.

The rearrangement links TRBV11-2 to TRBJ2-1, with 13 bases lining up with TRBD2. The V gene's germline CDR1 is SGHAT and CDR2 FQNNGV. V gave up 4 bases and J gave up 4 bases; unmatched junction bases: 13. The CDR3 extends over 19 amino acids. CDR3 protein: CASSSRTSGGPANYNEQFF. In DNA form, the CDR3 reads TGTGCCAGCAGCTCTAGGACTAGCGGGGGACCTGCGAATTACAATGAGCAGTTCTTC. The variable domain in full, completed from reference TRBV11-2 and TRBJ2-1, reads EAGVAQSPRYKIIEKRQSVAFWCNPISGHATLYWYQQILGQGPKLLIQFQNNGVVDDSQLPKDRFSAERLKGVDSTLKIQPAKLEDSAVYLCASSSRTSGGPANYNEQFFGPGTRLTVL.

The chain carries TRBV10-3 and TRBJ2-2, with 9 bases that match TRBD2. The germline V gene encodes CDR1 ENHRY and CDR2 SYGVKD. V gave up 6 bases and J gave up 6 bases; unmatched junction bases: 5. CDR3 length equals 14 residues. The CDR3 region is CAIRSAGGSGELFF. CDR3 in DNA: TGTGCCATCAGGTCCGCGGGGGGGTCCGGGGAGCTGTTTTTT.

This sequence joins TRBV7-2 and TRBJ2-1, with TRBD2 identical over 7 bases. This CDR3 has 15 amino acids. Trimming took 0 bases from V and 2 from J; bases not matched to a gene: 1. CDR1 and CDR2 from the germline V gene are SGHTA and FQGNSA. CDR3 bases: TGTGCCAGCAGCTTAGCGGGAGGGACCTACAATGAGCAGTTCTTC. It specifies CASSLAGGTYNEQFF.

By its share, this clone is medium-sized. The rearrangement uses TRBV30 and TRBJ1-5, with D possibly TRBD1 on 6 matching bases. Trimming took off 0 bases at V and 0 bases at J, with 9 bases between the two ends. The CDR3 covers 15 residues. Germline CDR1 reads GTSNPN; CDR2 reads SVGIG (reference sequence). The CDR3 DNA reads as TGTGCCTGGAGTGTAGACAGGTATAGCAATCAGCCCCAGCATTTT. Translated: CAWSVDRYSNQPQHF.

In the case of this clone: A read error may account for a junction end that differs from germline. This sequence joins TRBV7-2 and TRBJ1-3; the D gene is possibly TRBD1 (5 bases). CDR3 size: 15 residues. Looked up from germline, CDR1 is SGHTA and CDR2 is FQGNSA. The CDR3 DNA reads TGTGCCAGCAGCCTAGCTCAGGGTACTGGAAACACCATATATTTT. This encodes CASSLAQGTGNTIYF.

Comment on this clone: Additional DNA sequences in this sample encode the identical CDR3. The V call is TRBV7-6, the J call TRBJ2-5; 8 bases agree with TRBD2. V gave up 7 bases and J gave up 2 bases; unmatched junction bases: 6. There are 14 residues in the CDR3. Germline CDR1 SGHVS, CDR2 FNYEAQ. CDR3 DNA sequence: TGTGCCAGCACCCCCGGGGGGGATCAAGAGACCCAGTACTTC. Amino acids: CASTPGGDQETQYF. Looking up the rest from reference TRBV7-6 and TRBJ2-5 gives the full variable domain: GAGVSQSPRYKVTKRGQDVALRCDPISGHVSLYWYRQALGQGPEFLTYFNYEAQQDKSGLPNDRFSAERPEGSISTLTIQRTEQRDSAMYRCASTPGGDQETQYFGPGTRLLVL.

This chain uses TRBV6-1 with TRBJ1-2; no clear D. Deletions cut 4 bases from V and 10 bases from J, with 13 bases between. Germline V gene lookup returns CDR1 MNHNS and CDR2 SASEGT. There are 12 residues in the CDR3. CDR3 sequence: CASSAPRGYYTF. CDR3 nucleotide sequence: TGTGCCAGCAGTGCCCCCCGAGGGTACTACACCTTC.

The rearrangement uses TRBV5-1 and TRBJ1-1; D might be TRBD1 (5 bases). The CDR3 spans 15 residues. CDR1 SGHRS and CDR2 YFSETQ come from the germline V gene. V shed 4 bases and J shed 1 base, with 14 bases lying between them. CDR3 sequence: CASSPGPRENTEAFF. In DNA form, the CDR3 reads TGCGCCAGCAGCCCTGGCCCCAGGGAGAACACTGAAGCTTTCTTT.

The J gene is TRBJ2-1, the V gene TRBV10-3, with TRBD2 matching 11 bases. J gave up 5 bases and V 3 bases, and 9 bases lay outside the gene matches. CDR1 is ENHRY and CDR2 is SYGVKD in the germline V gene. CDR3 length: 17 residues. CDR3 residues: CAISDRLAGQWNNEQFF. In DNA, the CDR3 is TGTGCCATCAGTGACAGACTAGCGGGACAATGGAACAATGAGCAGTTCTTC.

As DNA, the CDR3 is TGTGCCAGCAGGGGGCCCAGGATTACTGGAAACACCATATATTTT. Its translation is CASRGPRITGNTIYF. The chain couples TRBV6-1 to TRBJ1-3; tentative D call: TRBD1 (5 bases). This CDR3 region has 15 residues. CDR1 and CDR2 from the germline V gene are MNHNS and SASEGT. The V gene lost 6 bases and the J gene lost 2 bases, with 14 bases spanning the gap.

The chain couples TRBV7-2 to TRBJ2-5; weak D call: TRBD1 (6 bases). There are 13 residues in the CDR3. Germline CDR1 is SGHTA and CDR2 is FQGNSA. Trimming removed 5 bases at V and 7 bases at J, with 14 bases between. CDR3 amino acids: CASSPTGWGTQYF. As DNA, the CDR3 is TGTGCCAGCAGCCCAACAGGGTGGGGGACCCAGTACTTC.

The CDR3 DNA is TGCAGTGCTAGAGACGGGGTTCATCAGTACTTC. Translating gives CSARDGVHQYF. The rearrangement joins TRBV20-1 to TRBJ2-7; D might be TRBD2 (5 bases). CDR1 and CDR2 (germline): DFQATT, SNEGSKA (reference sequence). The V gene lost 0 bases and the J gene lost 10 bases, with 10 bases spanning the gap. This CDR3 contains 11 residues.

The J gene is TRBJ2-3, the V gene TRBV28; 10 positions match TRBD2. V shed 4 bases and J 0 bases; nucleotides not matched to a gene: 7. Germline V gene lookup returns CDR1 MDHEN and CDR2 SYDVKM. The CDR3 covers 17 residues. The CDR3 region has the DNA TGTGCCAGCAGTTCCGCACTAGCGGGGTTGAGCACAGATACGCAGTATTTT. Encoded protein: CASSSALAGLSTDTQYF.

This chain connects TRBV18 to TRBJ2-7; D might be TRBD2 (7 bases). Germline V gene lookup returns CDR1 KGHSH and CDR2 LQKENI. CDR3 length: 14 amino acids. Between the trimmed V and J ends, which lost 6 bases and 2 bases, there was a span of 14 bases. CDR3: CASSRGALTYEQYF. The DNA for the CDR3 is TGTGCCAGCTCCCGGGGGGCCTTAACCTACGAGCAGTACTTC.

This clone was seen only a few times. The V gene is TRBV4-3, the J gene TRBJ2-5; unclear D gene. The germline CDR1 and CDR2 sequences are LGHNA and YSLEER. The CDR3 runs 15 residues. V gave up 1 base and J gave up 5 bases, with 14 bases separating them. CDR3 bases: TGCGCCAGCAGCCAAGCCAGGCGCCTTCGGGAGACCCAGTACTTC. The encoded protein is CASSQARRLRETQYF.

This clone showed up just once. The chain recombines TRBV4-3 with TRBJ2-3, with 15 bases identical to TRBD2. Trimming at V came to 3 bases and at J to 7 bases, leaving 8 bases not matched to a gene. The germline V gene encodes CDR1 LGHNA and CDR2 YSLEER. The CDR3 has 17 residues. The CDR3 here is CASSQGLGTSGRNTQYF. In DNA, the CDR3 is TGCGCCAGCAGCCAGGGGCTCGGGACTAGCGGGAGGAATACGCAGTATTTT.

The rearrangement uses TRBV7-3 and TRBJ2-3; 7 bases line up with TRBD1. The CDR3 runs to 15 residues. V lost 5 bases and J lost 3; bases outside the gene matches: 8. Germline CDR1 SGHTA, CDR2 FQGTGA. CDR3 amino acids: CASSTRTGGTDTQYF. CDR3 DNA sequence: TGTGCCAGCAGCACACGGACAGGAGGAACAGATACGCAGTATTTT.

This clone was counted only a few times. V usage is TRBV7-9 and J usage is TRBJ1-2; D possibly corresponds to TRBD1 (5 bases). The germline gives CDR1 SEHNR, CDR2 FQNEAQ (reference sequence). The CDR3 spans 16 residues. The germline V and J ends were trimmed by 0 bases and 4 bases, with 15 bases remaining between them. The CDR3 here is CASSLAAGRGSYGYTF. The DNA of the CDR3 is TGTGCCAGCAGCTTAGCAGCGGGACGGGGCTCCTATGGCTACACCTTC.

The chain couples TRBV6-5 to TRBJ1-4; a possible D gene is TRBD1 (6 bases). Germline assignment: CDR1 MNHEY and CDR2 SVGAGI. The CDR3 is made up of 14 amino acids. V was clipped by 7 bases and J by 8 bases, with 17 bases between them. The CDR3 loop reads CASTPRTVGEKLFF. The CDR3 nucleotides read TGTGCCAGCACCCCAAGGACAGTCGGAGAAAAACTGTTTTTT.

The chain employs TRBV5-1 and TRBJ2-5, with TRBD2 matching over 8 bases. Germline V gene data show CDR1 as SGHRS and CDR2 as YFSETQ. CDR3 length: 14 residues. The V segment lost 6 bases and the J segment 1 base; nucleotides outside the gene matches: 5. The CDR3 DNA is TGCGCCAGCACGACTAGCGTAATCCAAGAGACCCAGTACTTC. Translation gives CASTTSVIQETQYF.